The rows below give T cell receptor beta chains drawn from one sample of a study of cytomegalovirus exposure and HLA in healthy donors. The protocol was immunoSEQ multiplex PCR, while the TCRdb copy is restricted to in-frame clones and leaves out a portion. The table records approximately 130,000 clones, about 80% of them present only once. The sequenced sample consisted of PBMCs. Receptors originate from a woman in her thirties or forties in good health and CMV-seronegative. Each CDR3 is given with its conserved first and last residue. The D gene is left open where the match is weak. Clone size, where shown, is once, few, many, or a class for clones that have expanded.

NA,NA,TRBJ1-1,TRBV18,CASSPPANTEAFF,TGTGCCAGCTCACCACCGGCGAACACTGAAGCTTTCTTT
NA,NA,TRBJ1-1,TRBV4-2,CASSQVGGLNTEAFF,TGTGCCAGCAGCCAAGTCGGAGGGCTGAACACTGAAGCTTTCTTT
TRBD1,NA,TRBJ2-7,TRBV5-6,CASSLGTGTHEQYF,TGTGCCAGCAGCTTGGGGACAGGGACCCACGAGCAGTACTTC
TRBD2,few,TRBJ2-7,TRBV4-2,CASSQDPGGGSYEQYF,TGTGCCAGCAGCCAAGATCCGGGCGGGGGGTCCTACGAGCAGTACTTC
NA,NA,TRBJ2-1,TRBV29-1,CSVGRTNYNEQFF,TGCAGCGTTGGGCGGACAAACTACAATGAGCAGTTCTTC
NA,NA,TRBJ1-6,TRBV18,CASLESAGVNSPLHF,TGTGCCAGCTTGGAATCGGCGGGGGTTAATTCACCCCTCCACTTT
NA,NA,TRBJ1-2,TRBV2,CASRGDIYGYTF,TGTGCCAGCAGAGGGGACATCTATGGCTACACCTTC
TRBD2,NA,TRBJ2-1,TRBV4-1,CASSQFILAAPGVGNEQFF,TGCGCCAGCAGCCAATTTATACTAGCGGCCCCTGGTGTGGGAAATGAGCAGTTCTTC
TRBD1,NA,TRBJ1-1,TRBV6-6,CASSHTGDGGTEAFF,TGTGCCAGCAGCCACACAGGGGATGGGGGGACTGAAGCTTTCTTT
TRBD2,NA,TRBJ2-3,TRBV27,CASSGGLGRAVDTQYF,TGTGCCAGCAGTGGCGGCCTCGGGAGGGCAGTAGATACGCAGTATTTT
NA,once,TRBJ2-7,TRBV7-9,CASSSQGSYEQYF,TGTGCCAGCAGCTCGCAGGGTTCCTACGAGCAGTACTTC
NA,NA,TRBJ1-3,TRBV9,CASSVGGNTIYF,TGTGCCAGCAGCGTCGGTGGAAACACCATATATTTT
NA,NA,TRBJ2-3,TRBV19,CASSRIGYRNTDTQYF,TGTGCCAGTAGTCGCATCGGGTATCGGAACACAGATACGCAGTATTTT
TRBD1,NA,TRBJ1-2,TRBV6-5,CASSSGQGSWYGYTF,TGTGCCAGCAGTTCGGGACAGGGATCGTGGTATGGCTACACCTTC
NA,few,TRBJ1-4,TRBV4-1,CASSKRGNEKLFF,TGCGCCAGCAGCAAACGGGGTAATGAAAAACTGTTTTTT
TRBD1,NA,TRBJ2-1,TRBV5-1,CASSLGQGGGNEQFF,TGCGCCAGCAGCCTGGGACAGGGAGGCGGCAATGAGCAGTTCTTC
TRBD2,NA,TRBJ2-7,TRBV7-2,CASSRSGDSYEQYF,TGTGCCAGCAGCCGTAGCGGGGACTCCTACGAGCAGTACTTC